This record looks at one T cell receptor beta chain sequence and its context. Patients in Seattle were enrolled during active infection, then followed longitudinally. The data stem from a study of blood T cell repertoires in COVID-19. Across the whole study: The United States, Italy and Spain provided the acute and convalescent COVID-19 samples. Nucleic acid was either cDNA or gDNA, and it came from T cells, B-cell-depleted T cells, or PBMCs.

In the authors' workflow: It was from reference gene primer amplification that nucleated cell counts were estimated. Libraries were prepared by immunoSEQ multiplex PCR; TCRdb keeps only in-frame clonotypes and omits some of them. D and trimming come from the DNA, and the V and J calls and clone size come from that table. There are 150,000 to 200,000 clones in the sample; roughly 90% occur only once, and approximately 11% lies in the top ten. The specimen was peripheral blood. The clonotype comes from a woman aged 55-69 years with COVID-19, enrolled during active disease.

Here the CDR3 DNA reads TGTGCCAGCAGTGACGCGGCCTCCTCTGGAAACACCATATATTTT. Protein sequence: CASSDAASSGNTIYF. This chain connects TRBV25-1 to TRBJ1-3; D is ambiguous. V lost 3 bases to trimming and J lost 0 bases, with 9 bases between them. Looked up from germline, CDR1 is MGHDK and CDR2 is SYGVNS. This CDR3 is 15 amino acids long.